These 28 T cell receptor beta chains were sequenced from one sample in a study of blood T cell repertoires in COVID-19. The assay was immunoSEQ multiplex PCR, and TCRdb's table has in-frame clones only and misses some. This table holds 120,000 to 150,000 clones, more than 75% found once. Sequencing input: peripheral blood. These receptors were obtained from a woman aged 45-65 years with active or convalescent COVID-19.

The chain joins TRBV7-2 to TRBJ2-1, with a possible D match to TRBD2 (6 bases). Germline V CDR1 and CDR2: SGHTA, FQGNSA. The CDR3 extends over 14 amino acids. Trimming shortened V by 3 bases and J by 6 bases, and 12 bases separated the two germline ends. CDR3 in DNA: TGTGCCAGCAGCTTGGGACTTAACTCCAATGAGCAGTTCTTC. Protein: CASSLGLNSNEQFF.

The gene calls are TRBV7-2 and TRBJ2-2, with D maybe TRBD2 (6 bases). CDR3 length: 15 amino acids. CDR1 is SGHTA, CDR2 FQGNSA, per germline. V dropped 4 bases and J dropped 4 bases, with 13 bases sitting between them. In DNA form, the CDR3 reads TGTGCCAGCAGCTCCGGAGCGGGCCGCACCGGGGAGCTGTTTTTT. It yields the protein CASSSGAGRTGELFF. The whole variable domain, remainder taken from reference TRBV7-2 and TRBJ2-2, is GAGVSQSPSNKVTEKGKDVELRCDPISGHTALYWYRQSLGQGLEFLIYFQGNSAPDKSGLPSDRFSAERTGGSVSTLTIQRTQQEDSAVYLCASSSGAGRTGELFFGEGSRLTVL.

The V and J genes are TRBV20-1 and TRBJ1-5, with a weak D call TRBD1 (5 bases). In germline, CDR1 is DFQATT, CDR2 SNEGSKA (reference sequence). The CDR3 consists of 16 residues. Trimming shortened V by 3 bases and J by 4 bases, and 19 bases separated the two germline ends. The CDR3 here is CSASRLGRQDNQPQHF. The DNA for the CDR3 is TGCAGTGCTAGTCGGCTGGGGCGGCAAGATAATCAGCCCCAGCATTTT.

V gene TRBV28 combines with J gene TRBJ2-2, with unresolved D. Germline V gene sequence: CDR1 MDHEN, CDR2 SYDVKM. This CDR3 is 15 amino acids long. V lost 1 base and J lost 2, with 8 bases in between. As DNA, the CDR3 is TGTGCCAGCAGTTTATCGCCCAGAAACACCGGGGAGCTGTTTTTT. Amino acids: CASSLSPRNTGELFF. Combining the CDR3 with reference TRBV28 and TRBJ2-2 gives the whole variable domain DVKVTQSSRYLVKRTGEKVFLECVQDMDHENMFWYRQDPGLGLRLIYFSYDVKMKEKGDIPEGYSVSREKKERFSLILESASTNQTSMYLCASSLSPRNTGELFFGEGSRLTVL.

The chain combines TRBV28 with TRBJ2-4; D is perhaps TRBD2 (5 bases). CDR1 MDHEN and CDR2 SYDVKM come from the germline V gene. V was pared by 2 bases and J by 8 bases, with 16 bases between. CDR3 length equals 15 residues. The CDR3 is CASSLNFGEMDIQYF. The CDR3 nucleotides are TGTGCCAGCAGTTTAAATTTCGGGGAAATGGACATTCAGTACTTC.

The rearrangement joins TRBV3-1 (or the pseudogene TRBV3-2) to TRBJ1-1; 8 nucleotides line up with TRBD1. Germline V lookup: CDR1 LGHDT, CDR2 YNNKEL (reference sequence). Unmatched junction bases numbered 11, after V lost 6 bases and J lost 5 bases. CDR3 size: 15 residues. In nucleotides, the CDR3 is TGTGCCAGCAGTCGCTGGGACAGGAGGGGGACTGAAGCTTTCTTT. Amino acid sequence: CASSRWDRRGTEAFF.

V gene TRBV11-3 combines with J gene TRBJ2-5, with D possibly matching TRBD1 (6 bases). The CDR3 length is 15 residues. V lost 3 bases and J 3 bases, leaving 14 bases between the germline ends. CDR1 and CDR2 (germline): SGHNT, YENEEA. CDR3 DNA: TGTGCCAGCAGCTTGGTGACAGGAGGCAAAGAGACCCAGTACTTC. It encodes CASSLVTGGKETQYF.

The rearrangement uses TRBV9 and TRBJ2-7; 7 bases agree with TRBD2. This CDR3 region has 16 residues. Germline V gene lookup returns CDR1 SGDLS and CDR2 YYNGEE. The trim removed 6 bases at V and 1 base at J, leaving 13 bases unmatched. This CDR3 reads CASTPGEGKVSYEQYF. The CDR3 region has the DNA TGTGCCAGCACCCCGGGGGAGGGGAAGGTATCCTACGAGCAGTACTTC.

V gene TRBV19 combines with J gene TRBJ1-5, with D possibly being TRBD1 (6 bases). Germline V gives CDR1 LNHDA, CDR2 SQIVND (reference sequence). The length of the CDR3 is 13 residues. The V and J ends lost 10 bases and 5 bases respectively, with 15 bases between them. The CDR3 protein is CAIGQWGDQPQHF. The DNA for the CDR3 is TGTGCCATAGGACAGTGGGGAGATCAGCCCCAGCATTTT.

This rearrangement joins TRBV7-9 to TRBJ2-2; tentatively, D is TRBD1 (6 bases). The germline V and J ends were trimmed by 5 bases and 13 bases, with 17 bases remaining between them. This CDR3 spans 13 amino acids. CDR1 SEHNR and CDR2 FQNEAQ come from the germline V gene (reference sequence). The CDR3 spells CASSQPPGEGLFF. The CDR3 DNA sequence: TGTGCCAGCAGCCAACCCCCAGGGGAAGGGCTGTTTTTT.

This rearrangement joins TRBV5-3 to TRBJ1-2; weak D call: TRBD1 (5 bases). TRBV5-3 is noted as an ORF with a role that remains uncertain. This CDR3 has 18 residues. Trimming left V 0 bases short and J 4 bases short, with 22 bases between. CDR3 region: CARSLDVRGTPIGYGYTF. CDR3 DNA sequence: TGTGCCAGAAGCTTGGATGTCCGGGGGACTCCAATAGGCTATGGCTACACCTTC.

J is TRBJ1-3 and V is TRBV19; the D gene is possibly TRBD1 (5 bases). The ends were cut back, 3 bases at V and 0 bases at J, with 9 bases in the middle. The germline gives CDR1 LNHDA, CDR2 SQIVND (reference sequence). The CDR3 covers 15 residues. The CDR3 reads CASSIDSTSGNTIYF. The CDR3 DNA sequence: TGTGCCAGTAGTATCGACAGCACCTCTGGAAACACCATATATTTT.

This chain links TRBV15 with TRBJ1-5; weak D call: TRBD1 (6 bases). Trimming stripped 0 bases from V and 0 bases from J, with 12 bases between. Germline assignment: CDR1 LNHNV and CDR2 YYDKDF (reference sequence). The length of the CDR3 is 17 residues. CDR3 amino acids: CATSRDQGGDSNQPQHF. The CDR3 nucleotides read TGTGCCACCAGCAGAGATCAAGGGGGAGATAGCAATCAGCCCCAGCATTTT.

This chain links TRBV4-3 with TRBJ1-5; no clear D. Germline lookup yields CDR1 LGHNA and CDR2 YSLEER. V gave up 0 bases and J gave up 5 bases, with 8 bases separating them. The length of the CDR3 is 14 residues. CDR3 region: CASSQDRRYQPQHF. CDR3 bases: TGCGCCAGCAGCCAAGATCGGAGGTATCAGCCCCAGCATTTT.

This rearrangement joins TRBV6-5 to TRBJ1-2; 9 bases line up with TRBD1. The CDR3 consists of 14 residues. Germline V CDR1 and CDR2: MNHEY, SVGAGI. Trimming removed 5 bases from V and 3 bases from J; junction bases left unmatched: 4. CDR3 loop: CASSTGGKDYGYTF. The CDR3 DNA sequence: TGTGCCAGCAGTACAGGGGGCAAGGACTATGGCTACACCTTC.

The chain recombines TRBV24-1 with TRBJ1-2, with a possible D match to TRBD1 (5 bases). Germline V gives CDR1 KGHDR, CDR2 SFDVKD. The CDR3 totals 15 residues. V shed 6 bases and J shed 2 bases, with 15 bases lying between them. The CDR3 loop reads CATSPQMGGNYGYTF. Written as DNA, the CDR3 is TGTGCCACCAGTCCCCAGATGGGGGGGAACTATGGCTACACCTTC.

This chain connects TRBV6-5 to TRBJ1-2, with a weak D call TRBD1 (6 bases). Germline-derived CDR1 and CDR2 are MNHEY and SVGAGI. Trimming removed 5 bases from V and 2 bases from J, with 12 bases in between. This CDR3 has 14 residues. CDR3 region: CASSPGQHNYGYTF. CDR3 nucleotides: TGTGCCAGCAGTCCCGGACAGCACAACTATGGCTACACCTTC.

The genes are TRBV6-6 and TRBJ2-3, with 8 bases aligning to TRBD1. V shed 6 bases and J 6 bases; nucleotides not matched to a gene: 8. The CDR3 covers 14 residues. Germline lookup yields CDR1 MNHNY and CDR2 SVGAGI (reference sequence). The CDR3 protein is CASRRQGHTDTQYF. The CDR3 DNA reads TGTGCCAGCAGGCGACAGGGGCACACGGATACGCAGTATTTT.

V and J are TRBV7-9 and TRBJ2-5, with 7 bases aligning to TRBD2. V shed 1 base, J shed 0 bases, and the junction held 11 bases outside the gene matches. CDR1 is SEHNR, CDR2 FQNEAQ, per germline (reference sequence). CDR3 size: 18 residues. The CDR3: CASSLVRAVGGYQETQYF. The CDR3 coding sequence is TGTGCCAGCAGCTTAGTTCGCGCGGTCGGGGGGTACCAAGAGACCCAGTACTTC. Looking up the rest from reference TRBV7-9 and TRBJ2-5 gives the full variable domain: DTGVSQNPRHKITKRGQNVTFRCDPISEHNRLYWYRQTLGQGPEFLTYFQNEAQLEKSRLLSDRFSAERPKGSFSTLEIQRTEQGDSAMYLCASSLVRAVGGYQETQYFGPGTRLLVL.

The chain links TRBV29-1 to TRBJ2-5; no clear D gene. Germline CDR1 is SQVTM and CDR2 is ANQGSEA. V lost 4 bases, J lost 0 bases, and 6 bases lay in between. The CDR3 runs to 12 residues. CDR3 sequence: CSVGPYQETQYF. CDR3 sequence (DNA): TGCAGCGTTGGGCCGTACCAAGAGACCCAGTACTTC.

The chain joins TRBV28 to TRBJ1-4; 8 bases align to TRBD1. V lost 2 bases and J lost 8; bases outside the gene matches: 4. This CDR3 has 14 amino acids. CDR1 is MDHEN, CDR2 SYDVKM, per germline. The CDR3 bases are TGTGCCAGCAGTTTACAGGGGGCGGTGGAAAAACTGTTTTTT. It codes for CASSLQGAVEKLFF.

The chain employs TRBV7-2 and TRBJ2-5; 7 nucleotides align to TRBD2. V trimming: 5 bases; J trimming: 4 bases; junction bases outside the gene matches: 7. CDR1 is SGHTA, CDR2 FQGNSA, per germline. CDR3 size: 14 residues. The DNA of the CDR3 is TGTGCCAGCAGCAGACACAGCGGGGTAGAGACCCAGTACTTC. Translating gives CASSRHSGVETQYF.

The rearrangement links TRBV19 to TRBJ1-1; D is unresolved. Germline V gives CDR1 LNHDA, CDR2 SQIVND (reference sequence). Deletions cut 8 bases from V and 1 base from J, with 8 bases between. The CDR3 runs to 12 residues. CDR3 DNA sequence: TGTGCCAGTGGGAGAGCGAACACTGAAGCTTTCTTT. Its protein product is CASGRANTEAFF.

The CDR3 region is CASSQASGTTGNEQFF. As DNA, the CDR3 is TGTGCCAGCAGCCAGGCATCCGGGACTACTGGGAATGAGCAGTTCTTC. The chain recombines TRBV4-2 with TRBJ2-1, with TRBD2 identical over 7 bases. The CDR3 length is 16 residues. CDR1 LGHNA and CDR2 YNFKEQ come from the germline V gene. With 3 bases clipped from V and 7 bases from J, the junction kept 12 bases outside the gene matches.

The genes are TRBV9 and TRBJ2-7; tentative D call: TRBD1 (6 bases). Germline assignment: CDR1 SGDLS and CDR2 YYNGEE. Trimming removed 2 bases at V and 3 bases at J, with 9 bases between. The CDR3 covers 13 residues. The CDR3 loop reads CASSVGTFYEQYF. CDR3 nucleotides: TGTGCCAGCAGCGTCGGGACATTCTACGAGCAGTACTTC. Based on the CDR3 plus reference TRBV9 and TRBJ2-7, the full variable domain is DSGVTQTPKHLITATGQRVTLRCSPRSGDLSVYWYQQSLDQGLQFLIQYYNGEERAKGNILERFSAQQFPDLHSELNLSSLELGDSALYFCASSVGTFYEQYFGPGTRLTVT.

This clone was recorded once. The chain uses TRBV28 and TRBJ1-3; D is unresolved. Trimming left V 2 bases short and J 7 bases short, with 12 bases between. CDR1 is MDHEN, CDR2 SYDVKM, per germline. The CDR3 has 14 amino acids. The CDR3 is CASSLGGAGNTIYF. DNA of the CDR3: TGTGCCAGCAGTTTAGGCGGTGCGGGGAACACCATATATTTT. Together with reference TRBV28 and TRBJ1-3, the CDR3 gives the full variable domain: DVKVTQSSRYLVKRTGEKVFLECVQDMDHENMFWYRQDPGLGLRLIYFSYDVKMKEKGDIPEGYSVSREKKERFSLILESASTNQTSMYLCASSLGGAGNTIYFGEGSWLTVV.

The table lists this clone with a few counts. The rearrangement links TRBV9 to TRBJ2-7; the match to TRBD1 covers 7 bases. This CDR3 is 15 amino acids long. V shed 1 base, J shed 2 bases, and the junction held 6 bases outside the gene matches. Germline V gives CDR1 SGDLS, CDR2 YYNGEE. The CDR3 here is CASSVRPGQPYEQYF. The CDR3 coding sequence is TGTGCCAGCAGCGTAAGGCCGGGACAGCCCTACGAGCAGTACTTC.

This clone was recorded a few times. The chain carries TRBV4-1 and TRBJ2-1; D call uncertain. The CDR3 is made up of 12 amino acids. Per germline, CDR1 MGHRA and CDR2 YSYEKL. The V end was cut by 1 base, the J end by 12 bases, with 10 bases between. As DNA, the CDR3 is TGCGCCAGCAGCCAAGGGGCTAAAGGGCAGTTCTTC. Translation gives CASSQGAKGQFF.